This entry lists 21 T cell receptor beta chains sequenced from one sample in a study of CD8 T cells in ankylosing spondylitis. Via MiXCR, TCRdb re-called the 5' RACE reads, giving one row per CDR3 protein. The profile covers some 63,000 distinct CDR3 sequences, with 6.2% appearing a single time and about 5% taken by the ten largest. What was sequenced was synovial fluid, either unsorted or a sorted T cell fraction (not recorded which). The receptor set was obtained from a male donor with ankylosing spondylitis.

Points on this clonotype: This may be a read error, as it is one base from a much larger clone. This chain joins TRBV5-5 and TRBJ2-1, with D perhaps TRBD2 (6 bases). Per germline, CDR1 SGHKS and CDR2 YYEKEE (reference sequence). This CDR3 is 13 amino acids long. Trimming shortened V by 8 bases and J by 4 bases, and 13 bases separated the two germline ends. The CDR3 region is CARSTGLYNEQFF. In DNA, the CDR3 is TGTGCCAGGAGCACCGGACTATACAATGAGCAGTTCTTC. Together with reference TRBV5-5 and TRBJ2-1, the CDR3 gives the full variable domain: DAGVTQSPTHLIKTRGQQVTLRCSPISGHKSVSWYQQVLGQGPQFIFQYYEKEERGRGNFPDRFSARQFPNYSSELNVNALLLGDSALYLCARSTGLYNEQFFGPGTRLTVL.

This clonotype was counted ten times or more. V gene TRBV7-2 combines with J gene TRBJ2-1, with TRBD2 matching 11 bases. The germline CDR1 and CDR2 sequences are SGHTA and FQGNSA. Unmatched junction bases numbered 5, after V lost 6 bases and J lost 4 bases. The CDR3 length is 15 residues. CDR3 coding DNA: TGTGCCAGCAGGCGTACTAGCGGGAGTTACAATGAGCAGTTCTTC. Translation: CASRRTSGSYNEQFF. Full variable domain (outside the CDR3, taken from reference TRBV7-2 and TRBJ2-1): GAGVSQSPSNKVTEKGKDVELRCDPISGHTALYWYRQSLGQGLEFLIYFQGNSAPDKSGLPSDRFSAERTGGSVSTLTIQRTQQEDSAVYLCASRRTSGSYNEQFFGPGTRLTVL.

This sequence joins TRBV23-1 and TRBJ2-5; D is perhaps TRBD1 (5 bases). TRBV23-1 qualifies as an ORF whose function is uncertain. The V end was cut by 0 bases, the J end by 4 bases, with 9 bases between. CDR3 size: 14 residues. Written as DNA, the CDR3 is TGCGCCAGCAGTCAATCGAAGGGGCCAGAGACCCAGTACTTC. Its protein product is CASSQSKGPETQYF.

This clonotype ranks as medium-sized. The V call is TRBV5-1, the J call TRBJ2-1; 10 nucleotides agree with TRBD2. Germline V gene data show CDR1 as SGHRS and CDR2 as YFSETQ. This CDR3 region has 16 residues. The J segment lost 2 bases and the V segment lost 0 bases, leaving 2 bases of the junction unmatched. CDR3 protein: CASSLDGTSAYNEQFF. The CDR3 DNA reads TGCGCCAGCAGCTTGGATGGGACTAGCGCCTACAATGAGCAGTTCTTC.

This chain connects TRBV28 to TRBJ2-2, with 15 bases fitting TRBD2. Trimming took 7 bases from V and 8 from J; bases not matched to a gene: 11. Germline CDR1 is MDHEN and CDR2 is SYDVKM. The CDR3 contains 17 residues. CDR3 loop: CASTGSSGLAGGGELFF. CDR3 sequence (DNA): TGTGCCAGCACGGGCAGCTCGGGACTAGCGGGAGGAGGGGAGCTGTTTTTT.

The chain combines TRBV11-3 with TRBJ2-4; TRBD2 matches at 12 bases. Germline CDR1 reads SGHNT; CDR2 reads YENEEA. The ends lost 2 bases at V and 8 bases at J; junction bases unmatched: 10. The CDR3 sequence is 17 residues long. Here the CDR3 reads CASSLSLAGGTRDIQYF. The DNA of the CDR3 is TGTGCCAGCAGCTTATCCCTAGCGGGAGGGACCAGGGACATTCAGTACTTC.

This clonotype was observed a handful of times. The junction does not match germline at one end; this may be a read error. V and J are TRBV4-3 and TRBJ2-2; weak D call: TRBD2 (5 bases). The germline gives CDR1 LGHNA, CDR2 YSLEER. The CDR3 is made up of 17 amino acids. The CDR3 region has the DNA TGCGCCAGCAGCCAAGCCGCGGCAACTAGGAACGCCGGGGAGCTGTTTTTT. This translates into CASSQAAATRNAGELFF.

This clonotype was recorded many times. The chain joins TRBV3-1 to TRBJ2-7; 8 nucleotides align to TRBD2. V trimming: 0 bases; J trimming: 1 base; junction bases outside the gene matches: 2. Looked up from germline, CDR1 is LGHDT and CDR2 is YNNKEL (reference sequence). The CDR3 has 15 amino acids. The CDR3 sequence: CASSQEGGRSYEQYF. The CDR3 DNA sequence: TGTGCCAGCAGCCAAGAGGGCGGGAGGTCCTACGAGCAGTACTTC.

This clonotype showed up just a few times. This chain links TRBV5-5 with TRBJ2-2; 8 bases are a match to TRBD2. The V segment lost 0 bases and the J segment 5 bases; nucleotides outside the gene matches: 6. The CDR3 runs to 16 residues. The germline V gene encodes CDR1 SGHKS and CDR2 YYEKEE (reference sequence). CDR3 bases: TGTGCCAGCAGCTTGGGAGCGGGAGTATGGACCGGGGAGCTGTTTTTT. This encodes CASSLGAGVWTGELFF.

This clonotype was observed at least ten times. This rearrangement joins TRBV12-3 or TRBV12-4 to TRBJ2-3; D is possibly TRBD2 (5 bases). This CDR3 region has 15 residues. V lost 3 bases to trimming and J lost 2 bases, with 12 bases between them. CDR3 sequence (DNA): TGTGCCAGCAGTTTGGCCGGAGGAGCCACAGATACGCAGTATTTT. Translating gives CASSLAGGATDTQYF.

This clonotype was seen just once. This may arise from a read error, as a much more abundant clone is one base away. V is TRBV7-2 and J is TRBJ2-1; 8 bases map to TRBD2. CDR3 length: 16 residues. Trimming removed 8 bases from V and 4 bases from J; junction bases left unmatched: 13. Germline CDR1 is SGHTA and CDR2 is FQGNSA. CDR3 region: CASGRLLAGSYNEQFF. The CDR3 nucleotides read TGTGCCAGCGGCCGTTTGTTAGCGGGGTCATACAATGAGCAGTTCTTC.

V and J are TRBV28 and TRBJ2-3, with D possibly matching TRBD1 (6 bases). The CDR3 runs to 18 residues. V was cut by 4 bases and J by 2 bases, with 22 bases left in between. Germline CDR1 is MDHEN and CDR2 is SYDVKM. CDR3 sequence: CASSSSGQGQGYTDTQYF. For the CDR3, the DNA is TGTGCCAGCAGTTCCTCGGGGCAGGGGCAGGGGTACACAGATACGCAGTATTTT.

This clonotype was picked up many times. The rearrangement links TRBV7-2 to TRBJ2-7, with TRBD2 identical over 8 bases. This CDR3 is built from 17 residues. Unmatched junction bases numbered 16, after V lost 5 bases and J lost 4 bases. Per the germline V gene, CDR1 is SGHTA and CDR2 is FQGNSA. The CDR3 loop is CASSRNPPGAGGYEQYF. In nucleotides, the CDR3 is TGTGCCAGCAGCCGAAACCCCCCCGGGGCGGGGGGATACGAGCAGTACTTC.

This clonotype was detected many times. The chain uses TRBV29-1 and TRBJ2-7; TRBD1 agrees at 7 bases. There are 13 residues in the CDR3. The germline gives CDR1 SQVTM, CDR2 ANQGSEA. Unmatched junction bases numbered 11, after V lost 6 bases and J lost 6 bases. This chain's CDR3 is CSVAGGNLVEQYF. Here the CDR3 DNA reads TGCAGCGTAGCAGGGGGAAACCTAGTCGAGCAGTACTTC.

This clonotype appeared many times. CDR3 DNA sequence: TGTGCCAGCAGGGACCTAGGGACGGTTAACACTGAAGCTTTCTTT. Its translation: CASRDLGTVNTEAFF. The rearrangement joins TRBV12-3 or TRBV12-4 to TRBJ1-1, with D tentatively TRBD1 (5 bases). CDR3 length equals 15 residues. The germline V and J ends were trimmed by 6 bases and 2 bases, with 16 bases remaining between them.

This clonotype was seen at least ten times. The chain has TRBV5-1 and TRBJ2-7, with D possibly being TRBD1 or TRBD2 (5 bases each). The V gene lost 5 bases and the J gene lost 2 bases, with 14 bases spanning the gap. Per the germline V gene, CDR1 is SGHRS and CDR2 is YFSETQ. The CDR3 loop spans 14 amino acids. CDR3 nucleotides: TGCGCCAGCAGTTCCGGGACGTCAGCCTACGAGCAGTACTTC. Translating it yields CASSSGTSAYEQYF.

The rearrangement links TRBV5-4 to TRBJ2-1; D remains unclear. Deletions cut 3 bases from V and 10 bases from J, with 14 bases between. Germline V gene data show CDR1 as SGHNT and CDR2 as YYREEE (reference sequence). CDR3 length: 13 amino acids. The CDR3 nucleotides are TGTGCCAGCAGCTCATCCTTGGTCTCCGAGCAGTTCTTC. Amino acid sequence: CASSSSLVSEQFF.

This clonotype was counted many times. The CDR3 nucleotides read TGCGCCAGCAGCATAGACTCGACTAGCACAGATACGCAGTATTTT. It specifies CASSIDSTSTDTQYF. The rearrangement links TRBV5-1 to TRBJ2-3; D uncertain. The CDR3 is 15 amino acids. The V gene's germline CDR1 is SGHRS and CDR2 YFSETQ. V was pared by 4 bases and J by 0 bases, with 12 bases between.

The chain couples TRBV7-6 to TRBJ2-5; 8 bases align to TRBD1. V gave up 6 bases and J gave up 4 bases; unmatched junction bases: 4. Germline V CDR1 and CDR2: SGHVS, FNYEAQ. The CDR3 is 13 amino acids. The CDR3 DNA reads as TGTGCCAGCAGACCAGGACAGGGAGAGACCCAGTACTTC. Its translation is CASRPGQGETQYF.

This clonotype was counted at least ten times. The chain links TRBV28 to TRBJ1-2, with 8 bases that match TRBD1. Germline V lookup: CDR1 MDHEN, CDR2 SYDVKM. This CDR3 spans 13 amino acids. With V trimmed by 3 bases and J by 7 bases, 4 bases remained unmatched. Here the CDR3 reads CASSLTGERGYTF. In DNA, the CDR3 is TGTGCCAGCAGTTTGACAGGGGAACGTGGCTACACCTTC.

This clonotype was seen ten or more times. The V and J genes are TRBV12-5 and TRBJ2-3, with 7 bases lining up with TRBD2. This CDR3 is built from 13 residues. The germline CDR1 and CDR2 sequences are LGHNT and FRNRAP. Trimming cost V 11 bases and J 1 base; bases outside gene matches: 6. CDR3 amino acids: CAAAGVGTDTQYF. Written as DNA, the CDR3 is TGTGCTGCCGCGGGGGTTGGCACAGATACGCAGTATTTT. Full variable domain (missing parts from reference TRBV12-5 and TRBJ2-3): DARVTQTPRHKVTEMGQEVTMRCQPILGHNTVFWYRQTMMQGLELLAYFRNRAPLDDSGMPKDRFSAEMPDATLATLKIQPSEPRDSAVYFCAAAGVGTDTQYFGPGTRLTVL.